The 2 T cell receptor beta chains reported below all come from one sample, sequenced in a study of T cells in Graves' hyperthyroidism and ophthalmopathy. It was RNA transcripts that yielded the amplified TCR beta CDR3 regions. A set of HTBI primers served as the primers for a first-round RT-PCR of the TCR CDR3. TCRdb redid the calling of the multiplex PCR reads with MiXCR, one entry per CDR3 protein. The repertoire holds about 260,000 distinct CDR3 sequences, roughly 17% seen once, with 28% in the top ten. The sample was blood. These receptors came from a young woman with Graves' ophthalmopathy.

This clonotype was seen many times. This rearrangement joins TRBV20-1 to TRBJ1-1, with D uncertain. CDR1 is DFQATT and CDR2 is SNEGSKA in the germline V gene (reference sequence). This CDR3 has 14 residues. The ends were cut back, 0 bases at V and 1 base at J, with 9 bases in the middle. CDR3 region: CSARDEGQNTEAFF. The CDR3 nucleotides are TGCAGTGCTAGAGATGAGGGCCAGAACACTGAAGCTTTCTTT.

The sample holds many counts of this clonotype. The CDR3 DNA reads as TGCAGCGTTGGTAACGGGGGCCTTCAAGAGACCCAGTACTTC. Amino acid sequence: CSVGNGGLQETQYF. The chain has TRBV29-1 and TRBJ2-5; possibly TRBD1 or TRBD2 for D (6 bases each). CDR3 length: 14 amino acids. Trimming cost V 4 bases and J 2 bases, with 14 bases left between them. CDR1 is SQVTM, CDR2 ANQGSEA, per germline.